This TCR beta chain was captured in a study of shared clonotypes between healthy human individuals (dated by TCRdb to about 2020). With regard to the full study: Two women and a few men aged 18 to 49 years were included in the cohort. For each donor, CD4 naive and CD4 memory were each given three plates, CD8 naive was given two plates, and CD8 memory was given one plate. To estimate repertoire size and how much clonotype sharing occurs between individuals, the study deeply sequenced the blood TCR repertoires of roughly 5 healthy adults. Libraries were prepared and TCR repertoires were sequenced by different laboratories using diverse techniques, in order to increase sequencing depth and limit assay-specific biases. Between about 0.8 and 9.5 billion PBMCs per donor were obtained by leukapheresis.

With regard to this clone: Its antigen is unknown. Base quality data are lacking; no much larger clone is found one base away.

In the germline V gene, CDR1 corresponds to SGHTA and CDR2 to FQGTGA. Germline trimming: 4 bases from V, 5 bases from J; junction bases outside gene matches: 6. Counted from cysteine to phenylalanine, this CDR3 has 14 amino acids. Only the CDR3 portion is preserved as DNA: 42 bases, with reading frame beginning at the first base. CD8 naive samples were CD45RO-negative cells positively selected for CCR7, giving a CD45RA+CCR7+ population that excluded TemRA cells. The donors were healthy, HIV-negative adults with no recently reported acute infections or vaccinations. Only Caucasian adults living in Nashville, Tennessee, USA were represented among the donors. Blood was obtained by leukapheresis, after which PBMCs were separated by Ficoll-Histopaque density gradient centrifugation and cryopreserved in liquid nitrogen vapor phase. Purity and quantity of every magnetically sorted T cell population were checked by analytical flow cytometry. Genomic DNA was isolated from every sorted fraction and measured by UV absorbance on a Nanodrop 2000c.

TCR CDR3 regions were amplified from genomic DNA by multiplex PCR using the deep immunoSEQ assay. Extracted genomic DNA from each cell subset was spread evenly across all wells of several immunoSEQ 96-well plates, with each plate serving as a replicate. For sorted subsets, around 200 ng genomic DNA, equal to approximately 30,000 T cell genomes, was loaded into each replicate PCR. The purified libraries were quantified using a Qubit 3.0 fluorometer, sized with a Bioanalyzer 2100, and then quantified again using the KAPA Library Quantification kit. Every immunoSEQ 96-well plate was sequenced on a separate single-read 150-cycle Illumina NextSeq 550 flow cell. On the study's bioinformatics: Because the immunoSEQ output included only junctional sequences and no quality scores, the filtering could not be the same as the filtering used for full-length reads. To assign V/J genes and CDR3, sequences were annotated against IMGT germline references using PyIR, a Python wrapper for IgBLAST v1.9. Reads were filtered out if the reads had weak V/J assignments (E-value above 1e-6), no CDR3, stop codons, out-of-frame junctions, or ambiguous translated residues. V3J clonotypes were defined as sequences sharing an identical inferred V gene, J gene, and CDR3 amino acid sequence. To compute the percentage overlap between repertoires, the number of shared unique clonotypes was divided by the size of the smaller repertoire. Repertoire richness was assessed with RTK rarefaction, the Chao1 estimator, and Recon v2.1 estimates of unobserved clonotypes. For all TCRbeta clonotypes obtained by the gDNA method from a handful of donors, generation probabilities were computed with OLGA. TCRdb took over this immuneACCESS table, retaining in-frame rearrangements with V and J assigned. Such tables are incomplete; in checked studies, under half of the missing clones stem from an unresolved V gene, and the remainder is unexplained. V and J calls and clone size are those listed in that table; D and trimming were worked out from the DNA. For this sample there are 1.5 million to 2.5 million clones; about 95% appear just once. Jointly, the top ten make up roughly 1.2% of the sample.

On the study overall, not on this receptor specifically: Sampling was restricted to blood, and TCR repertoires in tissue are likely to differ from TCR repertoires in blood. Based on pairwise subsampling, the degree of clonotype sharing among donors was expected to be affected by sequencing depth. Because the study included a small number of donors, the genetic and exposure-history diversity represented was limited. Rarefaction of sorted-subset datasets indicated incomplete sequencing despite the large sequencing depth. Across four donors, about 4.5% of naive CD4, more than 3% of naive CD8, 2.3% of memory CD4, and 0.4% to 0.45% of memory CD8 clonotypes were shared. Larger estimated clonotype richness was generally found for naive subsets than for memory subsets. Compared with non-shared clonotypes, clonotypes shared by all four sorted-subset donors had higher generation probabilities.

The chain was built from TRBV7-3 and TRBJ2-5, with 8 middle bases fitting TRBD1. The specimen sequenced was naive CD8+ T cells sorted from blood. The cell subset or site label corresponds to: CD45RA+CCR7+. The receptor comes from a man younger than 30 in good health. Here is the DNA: TGTGCCAGCAGCTCCGGACAGGGTAGGGAGACCCAGTACTTC. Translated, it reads CASSSGQGRETQYF.